The 26 T cell receptor beta chains listed next were all sequenced from one sample in a study of control samples from healthy donors and cancer patients. The protocol was immunoSEQ multiplex PCR, while the TCRdb copy is restricted to in-frame clones and leaves out a portion. The data show 150,000 to 200,000 clones, 90% seen once. The sample consisted of blood. These receptor sequences come from a woman in her forties or fifties in good health.

This chain connects TRBV29-1 to TRBJ1-1, with D possibly matching TRBD1 (5 bases). The CDR3 runs 14 residues. Germline V gives CDR1 SQVTM, CDR2 ANQGSEA. With 4 bases removed from V and 10 bases from J, the gap between germline ends came to 22 bases. CDR3 nucleotides: TGCAGCGTTGTCCTTAACCCAGGGAGCGGAGGAGCTTTCTTT. Protein product: CSVVLNPGSGGAFF.

This clone appeared a few times. The chain carries TRBV2 and TRBJ1-5; the D is unclear. The germline CDR1 and CDR2 sequences are SNHLY and FYNNEI. V was cut by 11 bases and J by 5 bases, with 19 bases left in between. The CDR3 length is 14 residues. The CDR3 spells CASQGQPRDQPQHF. The CDR3 DNA follows: TGTGCCTCTCAAGGGCAGCCTCGCGATCAGCCCCAGCATTTT.

The V and J genes are TRBV5-4 and TRBJ2-1; 7 bases map to TRBD2. This CDR3 spans 16 amino acids. Trimming removed 3 bases from V and 0 bases from J; junction bases left unmatched: 6. The germline gives CDR1 SGHNT, CDR2 YYREEE (reference sequence). CDR3 region: CASSSGGGSSYNEQFF. The CDR3 DNA is TGTGCCAGCAGCTCCGGCGGGGGAAGCTCCTACAATGAGCAGTTCTTC.

The rearrangement links TRBV6-5 to TRBJ1-2; 7 bases are shared with TRBD1. The length of the CDR3 is 15 residues. Germline values: CDR1 MNHEY, CDR2 SVGAGI. With V trimmed by 1 base and J by 2 bases, 4 bases remained unmatched. This chain's CDR3 is CASSYFPDRNYGYTF. The CDR3 nucleotides are TGTGCCAGCAGTTACTTCCCGGACAGGAACTATGGCTACACCTTC.

V is TRBV19 and J is TRBJ1-1; possible D gene TRBD1, 5 bases. Germline lookup yields CDR1 LNHDA and CDR2 SQIVND (reference sequence). The length of the CDR3 is 13 residues. Trimming took off 6 bases at V and 4 bases at J, with 12 bases between the two ends. CDR3 bases: TGTGCCAGTAGGTATGGGGCCGGCACTGAAGCTTTCTTT. Its translation: CASRYGAGTEAFF.

This chain uses TRBV19 with TRBJ2-3; D remains unclear. The CDR3 spans 12 residues. The germline V and J ends were trimmed by 5 bases and 3 bases, with 6 bases remaining between them. Germline V gene sequence: CDR1 LNHDA, CDR2 SQIVND (reference sequence). The CDR3 here is CASSRRTDTQYF. The DNA for the CDR3 is TGTGCCAGTAGTCGCCGAACAGATACGCAGTATTTT.

V is TRBV6-2 or TRBV6-3 and J is TRBJ2-7; the D call may be TRBD1 or TRBD2 (5 bases each). V lost 2 bases to trimming and J lost 5 bases, with 16 bases between them. This CDR3 is 15 amino acids long. Germline lookup yields CDR1 MNHEY and CDR2 SVGEGT. CDR3 sequence reads: CASSYRLGRGDEQYF. CDR3 sequence (DNA): TGTGCCAGCAGTTACAGACTGGGGCGAGGGGACGAGCAGTACTTC.

The rearrangement links TRBV6-5 to TRBJ1-6, with D hard to call. The CDR3 totals 13 residues. Germline V gene data show CDR1 as MNHEY and CDR2 as SVGAGI. Trimming stripped 8 bases from V and 7 bases from J, with 12 bases between. The CDR3: CASLLGLNSPLHF. For the CDR3, the DNA is TGTGCCAGCCTTCTTGGATTGAATTCACCCCTCCACTTT.

The chain joins TRBV28 to TRBJ1-3; tentatively, D is TRBD1 (5 bases). CDR1 MDHEN and CDR2 SYDVKM come from the germline V gene. V was cut by 3 bases and J by 4 bases, with 7 bases left in between. The CDR3 loop spans 13 amino acids. In DNA, the CDR3 is TGTGCCAGCAGTTTGGGGGTAGGAAACACCATATATTTT. This encodes CASSLGVGNTIYF.

The CDR3 sequence is CASSYVGTLNEQFF. The CDR3 DNA reads as TGTGCCAGCAGTTACGTCGGGACATTGAATGAGCAGTTCTTC. The chain links TRBV6-2 or TRBV6-3 to TRBJ2-1; TRBD1 is a possible D gene (6 bases). Germline CDR1 and CDR2: MNHEY and SVGEGT. Trimming shortened V by 2 bases and J by 7 bases, and 12 bases separated the two germline ends. CDR3 length: 14 residues.

The genes are TRBV27 and TRBJ2-5, with 8 bases identical to TRBD1. The junction had 11 bases not matched to a gene; V was cut back by 4 bases and J by 7 bases. The CDR3 has 15 residues. The germline CDR1 and CDR2 sequences are MNHEY and SMNVEV (reference sequence). CDR3 nucleotides: TGTGCCAGCAGTTCCCTGGGACAGGCCCACTTGACCCAGTACTTC. It yields the protein CASSSLGQAHLTQYF.

A remark on this clone: Other DNA sequences within the sample encode an identical CDR3. The V gene is TRBV6-5, the J gene TRBJ1-5; D is possibly TRBD1 (5 bases). Trimming shortened V by 2 bases and J by 4 bases, and 6 bases separated the two germline ends. Germline V gives CDR1 MNHEY, CDR2 SVGAGI. CDR3 length equals 13 residues. CDR3 nucleotide sequence: TGTGCCAGCAGTTACGGGGGGAATCAGCCCCAGCATTTT. It codes for CASSYGGNQPQHF.

The chain uses TRBV3-1 (or the pseudogene TRBV3-2) and TRBJ2-2, with 8 positions matching TRBD2. With V trimmed by 1 base and J by 4 bases, 2 bases remained unmatched. Germline V gene lookup returns CDR1 LGHDT and CDR2 YNNKEL (reference sequence). The CDR3 runs 15 residues. DNA for the CDR3: TGTGCCAGCAGCCAAGGACTAGCGCGCACCGGGGAGCTGTTTTTT. The encoded protein is CASSQGLARTGELFF.

This clone appeared a single time. V usage is TRBV7-3 and J usage is TRBJ1-2; D possibly corresponds to TRBD1 (5 bases). Germline lookup yields CDR1 SGHTA and CDR2 FQGTGA. The CDR3 consists of 13 residues. Trimming pared 5 bases from V and 8 bases from J, leaving 15 bases between. This chain's CDR3 is CASSPTREEGYTF. The CDR3 DNA reads as TGTGCCAGCAGCCCTACCAGGGAAGAGGGCTACACCTTC.

The V and J genes are TRBV7-8 and TRBJ1-4; the D is unclear. This CDR3 is built from 12 residues. Trimming took 10 bases from V and 8 from J, leaving 14 bases between them. Germline loops: CDR1 SGHVS, CDR2 FQNEAQ. CDR3 nucleotide sequence: TGTGCCATCCAGAACCGGGGAGAAAAACTGTTTTTT. Translation: CAIQNRGEKLFF.

The chain joins TRBV30 to TRBJ1-2; D is uncertain. The length of the CDR3 is 14 residues. The ends were cut back, 0 bases at V and 8 bases at J, with 16 bases in the middle. The germline V gene encodes CDR1 GTSNPN and CDR2 SVGIG (reference sequence). DNA of the CDR3: TGTGCCTGGAGTGTAGGTGGCTGGGCCATAGGCTACACCTTC. This sequence encodes CAWSVGGWAIGYTF.

V and J are TRBV24-1 and TRBJ1-2, with TRBD1 matching 7 bases. Per the germline V gene, CDR1 is KGHDR and CDR2 is SFDVKD. CDR3 size: 15 residues. The V segment lost 2 bases and the J segment 1 base; nucleotides outside the gene matches: 3. The CDR3 sequence: CATSDSYRGNYGYTF. As DNA, the CDR3 is TGTGCCACCAGTGATTCGTACAGGGGTAACTATGGCTACACCTTC.

The chain combines TRBV4-1 with TRBJ1-2; D is possibly TRBD1 (6 bases). The CDR3 loop spans 15 amino acids. Germline values: CDR1 MGHRA, CDR2 YSYEKL. V was shortened by 4 bases and J by 6 bases, with 18 bases between the two germline ends. The CDR3 bases are TGCGCCAGCAGCCGCCTAGGACAGTTGTTACATGGCTACACCTTC. Protein sequence: CASSRLGQLLHGYTF.

This sequence joins TRBV7-2 and TRBJ2-7, with D possibly TRBD1 on 5 matching bases. This CDR3 contains 11 residues. Deletions cut 5 bases from V and 7 bases from J, with 9 bases between. From germline, CDR1 is SGHTA and CDR2 FQGNSA. CDR3 sequence reads: CASSLNREQYF. The CDR3 region has the DNA TGTGCCAGCAGCCTTAACAGGGAGCAGTACTTC.

J is TRBJ1-5 and V is TRBV14, with D possibly being TRBD1 (5 bases). The CDR3 contains 14 residues. Germline CDR1 and CDR2: SGHDN and FVKESK. Trimming took 4 bases from V and 2 from J, leaving 9 bases between them. CDR3 region: CASSPGAGNQPQHF. CDR3 bases: TGTGCCAGCAGCCCCGGGGCTGGCAATCAGCCCCAGCATTTT.

This sequence joins TRBV6-5 and TRBJ1-2, with a possible D match to TRBD1 (6 bases). CDR3 length: 15 residues. CDR1 is MNHEY and CDR2 is SVGAGI in the germline V gene. Trimming cost V 2 bases and J 6 bases, with 16 bases left between them. CDR3 in DNA: TGTGCCAGCAGTTACGCAAGGGGGGGGAAAGATGGCTACACCTTC. This sequence encodes CASSYARGGKDGYTF.

This chain uses TRBV5-1 with TRBJ2-7, with 7 bases lining up with TRBD2. With 4 bases clipped from V and 6 bases from J, the junction kept 10 bases outside the gene matches. This CDR3 contains 14 residues. The V gene's germline CDR1 is SGHRS and CDR2 YFSETQ. The CDR3 loop is CASSLIDSGGEQYF. CDR3 coding DNA: TGCGCCAGCAGCCTCATTGACTCGGGGGGCGAGCAGTACTTC.

This chain joins TRBV15 and TRBJ1-4, with D possibly TRBD1 on 5 matching bases. The CDR3 has 15 residues. Trimming cost V 1 base and J 6 bases, with 12 bases left between them. CDR1 is LNHNV and CDR2 is YYDKDF in the germline V gene (reference sequence). The CDR3 loop is CATSRAPGDDEKLFF. Written as DNA, the CDR3 is TGTGCCACCAGCAGAGCCCCGGGGGACGATGAAAAACTGTTTTTT.

The V gene is TRBV5-6, the J gene TRBJ1-3; D is uncertain. Looked up from germline, CDR1 is SGHDT and CDR2 is YYEEEE. Trimming took off 0 bases at V and 0 bases at J, with 4 bases between the two ends. CDR3 length equals 14 residues. CDR3 residues: CASSLVGSGNTIYF. CDR3 nucleotides: TGTGCCAGCAGCTTGGTCGGCTCTGGAAACACCATATATTTT.

This sequence joins TRBV3-1 (or the pseudogene TRBV3-2) and TRBJ2-1; D may match TRBD1 or TRBD2 (5 bases each). Looked up from germline, CDR1 is LGHDT and CDR2 is YNNKEL (reference sequence). CDR3 length equals 12 residues. V lost 2 bases to trimming and J lost 15 bases, with 14 bases between them. The DNA for the CDR3 is TGTGCCAGCAGCCAAATGGGGGAACATCTGTTCTTC. This translates into CASSQMGEHLFF.

The chain joins TRBV6-2 or TRBV6-3 to TRBJ2-1; TRBD2 matches at 8 bases. The V gene's germline CDR1 is MNHEY and CDR2 SVGEGT. The CDR3 extends over 18 amino acids. V shed 6 bases and J 7 bases; nucleotides not matched to a gene: 20. For the CDR3, the DNA is TGTGCCAGCAGCCGCGGCCGGCTAGCGGGCCTCTCGGAAAATGAGCAGTTCTTC. Amino acids: CASSRGRLAGLSENEQFF.